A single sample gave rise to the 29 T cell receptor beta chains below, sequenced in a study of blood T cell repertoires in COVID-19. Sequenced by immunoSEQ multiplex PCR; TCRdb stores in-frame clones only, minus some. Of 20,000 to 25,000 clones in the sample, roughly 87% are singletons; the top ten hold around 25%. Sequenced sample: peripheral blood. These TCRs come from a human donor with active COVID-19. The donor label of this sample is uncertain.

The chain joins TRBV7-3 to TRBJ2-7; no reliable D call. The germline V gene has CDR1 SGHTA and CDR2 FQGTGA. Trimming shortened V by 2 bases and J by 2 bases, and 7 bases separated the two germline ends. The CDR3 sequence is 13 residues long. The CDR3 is CASSLGRTYEQYF. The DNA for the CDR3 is TGTGCCAGCAGCTTAGGTAGAACCTACGAGCAGTACTTC.

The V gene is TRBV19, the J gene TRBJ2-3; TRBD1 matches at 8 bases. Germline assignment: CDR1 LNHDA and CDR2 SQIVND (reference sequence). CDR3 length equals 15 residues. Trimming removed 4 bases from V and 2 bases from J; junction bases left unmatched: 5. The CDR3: CASSRQGWATDTQYF. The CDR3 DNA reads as TGTGCCAGTAGTAGACAGGGGTGGGCCACAGATACGCAGTATTTT.

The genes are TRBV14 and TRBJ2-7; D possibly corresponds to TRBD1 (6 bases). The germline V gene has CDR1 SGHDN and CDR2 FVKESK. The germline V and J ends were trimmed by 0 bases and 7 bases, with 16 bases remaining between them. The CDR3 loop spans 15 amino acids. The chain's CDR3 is CASSQERASQGEQYF. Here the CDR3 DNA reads TGTGCCAGCAGCCAAGAAAGAGCATCGCAGGGGGAGCAGTACTTC.

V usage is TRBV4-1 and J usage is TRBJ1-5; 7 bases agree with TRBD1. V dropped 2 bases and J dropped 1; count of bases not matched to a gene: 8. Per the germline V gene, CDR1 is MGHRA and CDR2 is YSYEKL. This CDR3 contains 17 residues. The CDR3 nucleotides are TGCGCCAGCAGCCAACGAGGGGGCTCGGGAAGCAATCAGCCCCAGCATTTT. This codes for CASSQRGGSGSNQPQHF.

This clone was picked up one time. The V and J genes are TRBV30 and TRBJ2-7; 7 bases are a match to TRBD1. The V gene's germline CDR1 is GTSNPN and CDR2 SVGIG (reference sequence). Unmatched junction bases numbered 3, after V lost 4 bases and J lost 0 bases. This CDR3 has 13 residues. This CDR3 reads CAWKRDSSYEQYF. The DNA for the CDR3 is TGTGCCTGGAAACGGGACAGCTCCTACGAGCAGTACTTC.

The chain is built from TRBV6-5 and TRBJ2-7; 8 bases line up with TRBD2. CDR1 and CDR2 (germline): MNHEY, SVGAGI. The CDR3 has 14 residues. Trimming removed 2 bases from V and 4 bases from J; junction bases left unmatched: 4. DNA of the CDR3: TGTGCCAGCAGTTACAGCGGGGGCCTTTACGAGCAGTACTTC. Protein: CASSYSGGLYEQYF.

The CDR3: CASSLGLAETQYF. The CDR3 nucleotides read TGTGCCAGCAGCTTAGGACTAGCCGAGACCCAGTACTTC. This chain joins TRBV7-3 and TRBJ2-5; 8 bases align to TRBD2. CDR3 length equals 13 residues. Germline loops: CDR1 SGHTA, CDR2 FQGTGA. J lost 5 bases, V lost 2 bases, and 1 base had no gene match.

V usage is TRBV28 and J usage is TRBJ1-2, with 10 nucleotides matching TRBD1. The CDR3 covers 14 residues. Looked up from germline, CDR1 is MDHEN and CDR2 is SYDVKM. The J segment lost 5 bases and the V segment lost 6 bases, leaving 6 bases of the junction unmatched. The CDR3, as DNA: TGTGCCAGCAGCCCCGGGACAGGGGTTTATGGCTACACCTTC. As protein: CASSPGTGVYGYTF.

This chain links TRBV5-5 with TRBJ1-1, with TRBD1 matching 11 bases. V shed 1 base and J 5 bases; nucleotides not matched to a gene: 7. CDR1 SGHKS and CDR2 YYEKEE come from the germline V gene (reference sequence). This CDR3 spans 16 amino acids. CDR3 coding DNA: TGTGCCAGCAGCTTGTTTACTGGACAGGGGGCAACTGAAGCTTTCTTT. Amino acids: CASSLFTGQGATEAFF.

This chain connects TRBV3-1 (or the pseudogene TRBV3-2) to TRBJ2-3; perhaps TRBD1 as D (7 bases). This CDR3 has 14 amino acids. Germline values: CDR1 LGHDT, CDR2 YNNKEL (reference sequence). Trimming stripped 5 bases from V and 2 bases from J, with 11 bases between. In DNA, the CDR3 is TGTGCCAGCAGCGGAGGGACAGTCACAGATACGCAGTATTTT. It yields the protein CASSGGTVTDTQYF.

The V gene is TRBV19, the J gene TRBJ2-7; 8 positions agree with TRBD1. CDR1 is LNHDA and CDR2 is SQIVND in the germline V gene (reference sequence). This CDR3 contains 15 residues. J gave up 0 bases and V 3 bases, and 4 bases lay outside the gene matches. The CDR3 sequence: CASSISGQDSYEQYF. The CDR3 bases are TGTGCCAGTAGTATCTCGGGACAGGACTCCTACGAGCAGTACTTC.

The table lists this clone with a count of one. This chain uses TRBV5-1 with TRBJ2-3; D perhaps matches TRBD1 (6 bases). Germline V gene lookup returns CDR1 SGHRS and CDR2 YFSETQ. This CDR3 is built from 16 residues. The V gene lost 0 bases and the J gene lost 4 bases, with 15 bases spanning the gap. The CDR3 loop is CASSLVGVRQADTQYF. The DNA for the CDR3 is TGCGCCAGCAGCTTGGTAGGGGTCAGACAGGCAGATACGCAGTATTTT.

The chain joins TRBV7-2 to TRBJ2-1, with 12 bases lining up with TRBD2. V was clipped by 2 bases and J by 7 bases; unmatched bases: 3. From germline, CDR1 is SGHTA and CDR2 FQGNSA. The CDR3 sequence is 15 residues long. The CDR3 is CASSLPTSGRNEQFF. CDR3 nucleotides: TGTGCCAGCAGCTTACCCACTAGCGGGAGGAATGAGCAGTTCTTC.

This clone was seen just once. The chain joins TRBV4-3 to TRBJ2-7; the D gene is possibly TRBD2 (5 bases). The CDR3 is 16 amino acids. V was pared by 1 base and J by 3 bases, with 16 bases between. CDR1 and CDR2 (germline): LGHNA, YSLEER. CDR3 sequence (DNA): TGCGCCAGCAGCCAAGGGGCAGCGGAGCCCTTCTACGAGCAGTACTTC. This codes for CASSQGAAEPFYEQYF.

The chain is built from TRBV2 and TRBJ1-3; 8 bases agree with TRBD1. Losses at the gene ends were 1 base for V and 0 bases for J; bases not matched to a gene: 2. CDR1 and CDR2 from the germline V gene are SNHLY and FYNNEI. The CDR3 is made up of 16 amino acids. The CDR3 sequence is CASSEGTGNSGNTIYF. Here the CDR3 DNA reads TGTGCCAGCAGTGAAGGGACAGGGAACTCTGGAAACACCATATATTTT.

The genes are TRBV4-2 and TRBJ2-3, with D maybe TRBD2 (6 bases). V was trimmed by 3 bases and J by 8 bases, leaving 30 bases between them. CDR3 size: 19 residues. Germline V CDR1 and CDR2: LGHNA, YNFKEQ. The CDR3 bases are TGTGCCAGCAGCCAGGACGCCGGGAATAACATTATGGGAGGAACTACGCAGTATTTT. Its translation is CASSQDAGNNIMGGTTQYF.

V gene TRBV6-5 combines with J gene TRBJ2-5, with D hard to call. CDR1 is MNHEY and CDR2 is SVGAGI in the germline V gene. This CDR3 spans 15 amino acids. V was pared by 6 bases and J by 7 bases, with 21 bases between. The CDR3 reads CASRRVGSPVGTQYF. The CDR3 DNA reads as TGTGCCAGCAGGCGAGTCGGGTCCCCGGTCGGGACCCAGTACTTC.

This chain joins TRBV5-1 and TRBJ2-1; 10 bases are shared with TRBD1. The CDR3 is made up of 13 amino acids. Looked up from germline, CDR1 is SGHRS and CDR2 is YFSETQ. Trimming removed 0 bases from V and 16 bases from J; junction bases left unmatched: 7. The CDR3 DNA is TGCGCCAGCAGCTTGGAAAATGGACAGGGGGACTTCTTC. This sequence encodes CASSLENGQGDFF.

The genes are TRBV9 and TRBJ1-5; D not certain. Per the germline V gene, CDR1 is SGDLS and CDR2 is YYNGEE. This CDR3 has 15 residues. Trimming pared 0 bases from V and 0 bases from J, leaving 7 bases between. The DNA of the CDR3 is TGTGCCAGCAGCGTAGGCGGCCATAGCAATCAGCCCCAGCATTTT. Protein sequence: CASSVGGHSNQPQHF.

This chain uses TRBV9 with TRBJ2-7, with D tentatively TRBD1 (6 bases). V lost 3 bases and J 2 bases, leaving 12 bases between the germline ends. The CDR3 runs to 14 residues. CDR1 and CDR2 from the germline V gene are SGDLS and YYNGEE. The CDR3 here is CASSAPGHPYEQYF. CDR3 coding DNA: TGTGCCAGCAGCGCCCCGGGACATCCCTACGAGCAGTACTTC.

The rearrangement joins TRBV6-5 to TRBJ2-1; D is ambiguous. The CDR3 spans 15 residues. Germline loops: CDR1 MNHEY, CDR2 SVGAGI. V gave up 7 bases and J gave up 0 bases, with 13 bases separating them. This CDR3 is CASTGRTISYNEQFF. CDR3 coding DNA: TGTGCCAGCACGGGTAGAACAATCTCCTACAATGAGCAGTTCTTC.

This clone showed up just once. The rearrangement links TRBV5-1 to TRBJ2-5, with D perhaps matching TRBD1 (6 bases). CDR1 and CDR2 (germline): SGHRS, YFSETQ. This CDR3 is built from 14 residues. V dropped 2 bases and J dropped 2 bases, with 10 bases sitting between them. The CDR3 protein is CASSLQGIQETQYF. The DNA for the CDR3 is TGCGCCAGCAGCTTACAGGGTATTCAAGAGACCCAGTACTTC.

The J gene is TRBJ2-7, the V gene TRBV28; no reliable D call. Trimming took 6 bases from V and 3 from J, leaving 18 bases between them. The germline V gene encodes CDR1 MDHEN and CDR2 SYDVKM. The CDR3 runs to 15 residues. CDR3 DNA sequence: TGTGCCAGCAGCCCCGTTATCGCCTACTTCTACGAGCAGTACTTC. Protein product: CASSPVIAYFYEQYF.

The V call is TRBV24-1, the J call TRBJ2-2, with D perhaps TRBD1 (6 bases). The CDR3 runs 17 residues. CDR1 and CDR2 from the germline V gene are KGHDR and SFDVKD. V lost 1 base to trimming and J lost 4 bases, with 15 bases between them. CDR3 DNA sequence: TGTGCCACCAGTGATTTTAAGGACAGTGCGGGCACCGGGGAGCTGTTTTTT. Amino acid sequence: CATSDFKDSAGTGELFF.

Here the CDR3 reads CASSSPGGMDTEAFF. In DNA, the CDR3 is TGTGCCAGCAGTTCCCCGGGAGGGATGGACACTGAAGCTTTCTTT. V is TRBV28 and J is TRBJ1-1; no definite D call. This CDR3 spans 15 amino acids. CDR1 is MDHEN, CDR2 SYDVKM, per germline. With 4 bases removed from V and 3 bases from J, the gap between germline ends came to 15 bases.

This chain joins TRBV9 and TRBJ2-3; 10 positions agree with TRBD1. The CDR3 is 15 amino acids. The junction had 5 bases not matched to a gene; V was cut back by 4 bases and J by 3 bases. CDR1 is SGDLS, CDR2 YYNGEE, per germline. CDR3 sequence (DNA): TGTGCCAGCAGCTCCCGGGACAGGGGAACAGATACGCAGTATTTT. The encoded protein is CASSSRDRGTDTQYF.

CDR3: CASSGGTQGDTQYF. The DNA for the CDR3 is TGTGCCAGCTCAGGTGGGACTCAAGGAGATACGCAGTATTTT. The V call is TRBV18, the J call TRBJ2-3; tentative D call: TRBD2 (6 bases). The germline V gene encodes CDR1 KGHSH and CDR2 LQKENI. V was trimmed by 5 bases and J by 5 bases, leaving 14 bases between them. The CDR3 covers 14 residues.

CDR3: CASGSGTGLYGYTF. In DNA form, the CDR3 reads TGTGCCAGCGGCTCCGGGACAGGGCTCTATGGCTACACCTTC. The chain links TRBV28 to TRBJ1-2; 9 bases line up with TRBD1. J lost 4 bases, V lost 8 bases, and 8 bases had no gene match. The CDR3 has 14 amino acids. The germline gives CDR1 MDHEN, CDR2 SYDVKM.

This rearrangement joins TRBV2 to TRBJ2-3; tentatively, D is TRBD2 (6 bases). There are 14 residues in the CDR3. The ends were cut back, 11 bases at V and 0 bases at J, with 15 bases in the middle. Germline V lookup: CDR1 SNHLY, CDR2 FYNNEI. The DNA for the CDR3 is TGTGCCGTTAACCGGGACTTTAGCACAGATACGCAGTATTTT. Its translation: CAVNRDFSTDTQYF.